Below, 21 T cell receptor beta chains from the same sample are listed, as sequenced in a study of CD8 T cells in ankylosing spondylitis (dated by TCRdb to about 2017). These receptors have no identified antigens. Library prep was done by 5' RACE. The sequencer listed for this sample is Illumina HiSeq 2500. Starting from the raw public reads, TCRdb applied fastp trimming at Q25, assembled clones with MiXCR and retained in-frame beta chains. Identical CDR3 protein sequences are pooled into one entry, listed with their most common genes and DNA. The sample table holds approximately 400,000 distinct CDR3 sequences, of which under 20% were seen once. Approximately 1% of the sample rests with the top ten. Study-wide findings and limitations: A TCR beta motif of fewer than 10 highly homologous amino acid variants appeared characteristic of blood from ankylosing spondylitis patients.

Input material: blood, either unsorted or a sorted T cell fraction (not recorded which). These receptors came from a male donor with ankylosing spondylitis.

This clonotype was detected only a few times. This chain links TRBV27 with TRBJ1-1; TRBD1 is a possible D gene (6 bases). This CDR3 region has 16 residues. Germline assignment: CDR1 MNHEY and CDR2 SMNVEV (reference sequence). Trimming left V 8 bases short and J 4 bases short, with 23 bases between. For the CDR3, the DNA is TGTGCCAGCCTTTTGACCCCGAGGGGGGAGAGCACTGAAGCTTTCTTT. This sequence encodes CASLLTPRGESTEAFF.

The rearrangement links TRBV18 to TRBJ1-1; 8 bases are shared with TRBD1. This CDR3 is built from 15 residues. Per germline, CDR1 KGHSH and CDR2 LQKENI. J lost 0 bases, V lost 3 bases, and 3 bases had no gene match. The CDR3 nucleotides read TGTGCCAGCTCACCCAGGGGGCAGGTGAACACTGAAGCTTTCTTT. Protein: CASSPRGQVNTEAFF.

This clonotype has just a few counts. The CDR3 DNA reads TGTGCCGGACAGGGAAACACAGATACGCAGTATTTT. Its translation: CAGQGNTDTQYF. V gene TRBV28 combines with J gene TRBJ2-3; 8 positions agree with TRBD1. The ends lost 11 bases at V and 2 bases at J; junction bases unmatched: 3. The CDR3 is made up of 12 amino acids. CDR1 is MDHEN and CDR2 is SYDVKM in the germline V gene.

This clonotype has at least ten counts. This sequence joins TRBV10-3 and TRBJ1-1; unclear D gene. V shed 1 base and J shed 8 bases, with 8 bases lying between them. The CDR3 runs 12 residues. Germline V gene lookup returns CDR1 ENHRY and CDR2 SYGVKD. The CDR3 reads CAISEYPGEAFF. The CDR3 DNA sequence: TGTGCCATCAGTGAGTATCCGGGGGAAGCTTTCTTT.

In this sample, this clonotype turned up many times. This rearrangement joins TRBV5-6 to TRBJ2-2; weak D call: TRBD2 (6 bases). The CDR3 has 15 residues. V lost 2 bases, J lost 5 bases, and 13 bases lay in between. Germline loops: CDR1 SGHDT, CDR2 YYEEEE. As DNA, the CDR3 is TGTGCCAGCAGCTTCAATGTAGCGGTAACCGGGGAGCTGTTTTTT. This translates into CASSFNVAVTGELFF.

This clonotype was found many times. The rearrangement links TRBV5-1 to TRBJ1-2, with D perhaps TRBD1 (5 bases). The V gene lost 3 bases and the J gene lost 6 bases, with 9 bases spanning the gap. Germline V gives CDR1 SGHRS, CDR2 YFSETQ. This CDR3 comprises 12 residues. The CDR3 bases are TGCGCCAGCAGCTCGACAGTGAATGGCTACACCTTC. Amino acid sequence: CASSSTVNGYTF.

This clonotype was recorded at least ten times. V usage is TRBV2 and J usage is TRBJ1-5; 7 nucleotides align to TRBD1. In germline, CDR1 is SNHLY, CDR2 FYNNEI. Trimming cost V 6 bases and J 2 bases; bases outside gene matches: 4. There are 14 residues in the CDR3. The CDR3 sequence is CASSYGQGNQPQHF. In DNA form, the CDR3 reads TGTGCCAGCAGCTATGGACAGGGCAATCAGCCCCAGCATTTT.

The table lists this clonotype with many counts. CDR3 DNA: TGCAGCGTTGAAGGGGCAACAGGGAGCTCCTACAATGAGCAGTTCTTC. Protein product: CSVEGATGSSYNEQFF. The rearrangement joins TRBV29-1 to TRBJ2-1, with a possible D match to TRBD1 (6 bases). This CDR3 is 16 amino acids long. Germline CDR1 and CDR2: SQVTM and ANQGSEA. Trimming pared 1 base from V and 0 bases from J, leaving 13 bases between.

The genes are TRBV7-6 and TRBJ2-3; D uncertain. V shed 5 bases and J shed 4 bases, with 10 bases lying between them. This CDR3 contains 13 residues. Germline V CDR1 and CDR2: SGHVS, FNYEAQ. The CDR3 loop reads CASSPNVADTQYF. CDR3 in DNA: TGTGCCAGCAGCCCCAACGTGGCAGATACGCAGTATTTT.

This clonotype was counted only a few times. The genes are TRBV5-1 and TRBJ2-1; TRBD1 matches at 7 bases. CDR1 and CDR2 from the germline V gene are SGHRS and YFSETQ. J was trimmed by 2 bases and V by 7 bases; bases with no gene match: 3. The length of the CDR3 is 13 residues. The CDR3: CASLGQTYNEQFF. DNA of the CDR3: TGCGCCAGCCTGGGACAGACCTACAATGAGCAGTTCTTC. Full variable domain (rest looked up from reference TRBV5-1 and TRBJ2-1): KAGVTQTPRYLIKTRGQQVTLSCSPISGHRSVSWYQQTPGQGLQFLFEYFSETQRNKGNFPGRFSGRQFSNSRSEMNVSTLELGDSALYLCASLGQTYNEQFFGPGTRLTVL.

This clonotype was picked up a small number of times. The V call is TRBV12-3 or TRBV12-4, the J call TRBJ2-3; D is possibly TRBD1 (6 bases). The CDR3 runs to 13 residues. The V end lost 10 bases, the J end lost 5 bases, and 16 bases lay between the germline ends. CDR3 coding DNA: TGTGCCACCCAGAGGGGGTGGGTAGATACGCAGTATTTT. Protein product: CATQRGWVDTQYF.

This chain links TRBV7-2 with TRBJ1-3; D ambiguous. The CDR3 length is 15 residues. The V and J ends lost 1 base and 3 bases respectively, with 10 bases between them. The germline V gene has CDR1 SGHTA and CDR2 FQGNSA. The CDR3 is CASSLDVTGGNTIYF. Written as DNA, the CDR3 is TGTGCCAGCAGCTTAGACGTAACCGGTGGAAACACCATATATTTT. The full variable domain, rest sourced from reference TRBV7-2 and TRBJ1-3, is GAGVSQSPSNKVTEKGKDVELRCDPISGHTALYWYRQSLGQGLEFLIYFQGNSAPDKSGLPSDRFSAERTGGSVSTLTIQRTQQEDSAVYLCASSLDVTGGNTIYFGEGSWLTVV.

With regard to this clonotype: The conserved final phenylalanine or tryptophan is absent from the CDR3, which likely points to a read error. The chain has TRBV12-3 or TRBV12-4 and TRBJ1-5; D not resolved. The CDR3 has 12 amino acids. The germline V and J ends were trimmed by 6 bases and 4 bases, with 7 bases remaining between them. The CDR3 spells CASSLQNQPQHS. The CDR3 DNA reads TGTGCCAGCAGCTTACAGAATCAGCCCCAGCATTCT.

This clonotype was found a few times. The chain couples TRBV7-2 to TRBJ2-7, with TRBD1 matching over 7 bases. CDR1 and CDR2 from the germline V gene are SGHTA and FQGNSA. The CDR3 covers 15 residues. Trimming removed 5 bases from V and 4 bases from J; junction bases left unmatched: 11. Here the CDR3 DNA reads TGTGCCAGCAGCCGGGACAGCTGGAGTGGGTACGAGCAGTACTTC. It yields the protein CASSRDSWSGYEQYF. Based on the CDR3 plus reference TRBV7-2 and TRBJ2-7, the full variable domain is GAGVSQSPSNKVTEKGKDVELRCDPISGHTALYWYRQSLGQGLEFLIYFQGNSAPDKSGLPSDRFSAERTGGSVSTLTIQRTQQEDSAVYLCASSRDSWSGYEQYFGPGTRLTVT.

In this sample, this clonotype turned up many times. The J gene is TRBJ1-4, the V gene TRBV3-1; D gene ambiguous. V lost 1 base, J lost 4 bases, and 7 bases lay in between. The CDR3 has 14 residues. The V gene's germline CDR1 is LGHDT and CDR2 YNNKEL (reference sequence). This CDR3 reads CASSQAGGNEKLFF. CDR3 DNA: TGTGCCAGCAGCCAAGCAGGCGGTAATGAAAAACTGTTTTTT.

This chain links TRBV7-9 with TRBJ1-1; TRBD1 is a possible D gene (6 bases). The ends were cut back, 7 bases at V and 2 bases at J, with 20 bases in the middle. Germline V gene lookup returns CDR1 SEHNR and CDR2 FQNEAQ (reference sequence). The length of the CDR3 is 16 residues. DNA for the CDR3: TGTGCCAGCAACCCCAAGGGGGTCGGGTCCAACACTGAAGCTTTCTTT. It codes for CASNPKGVGSNTEAFF.

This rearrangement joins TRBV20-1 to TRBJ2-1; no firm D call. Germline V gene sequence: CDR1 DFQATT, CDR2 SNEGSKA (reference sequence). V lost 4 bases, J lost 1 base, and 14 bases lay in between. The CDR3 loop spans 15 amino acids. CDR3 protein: CSATLIGQSYNEQFF. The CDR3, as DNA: TGCAGTGCTACTCTTATCGGCCAGTCCTACAATGAGCAGTTCTTC.

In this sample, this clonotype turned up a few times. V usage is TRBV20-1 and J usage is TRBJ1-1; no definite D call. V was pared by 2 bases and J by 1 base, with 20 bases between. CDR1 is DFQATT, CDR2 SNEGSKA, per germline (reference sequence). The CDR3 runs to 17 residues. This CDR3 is CSARSASQEVWNTEAFF. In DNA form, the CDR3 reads TGCAGTGCTAGAAGCGCGTCCCAAGAGGTATGGAACACTGAAGCTTTCTTT.

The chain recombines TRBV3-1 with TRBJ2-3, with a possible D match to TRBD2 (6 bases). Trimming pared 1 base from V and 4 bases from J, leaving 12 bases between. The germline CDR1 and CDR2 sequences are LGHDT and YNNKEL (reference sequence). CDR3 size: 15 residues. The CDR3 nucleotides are TGTGCCAGCAGCCAAGGGGGAGCGGGTTCAGATACGCAGTATTTT. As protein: CASSQGGAGSDTQYF.

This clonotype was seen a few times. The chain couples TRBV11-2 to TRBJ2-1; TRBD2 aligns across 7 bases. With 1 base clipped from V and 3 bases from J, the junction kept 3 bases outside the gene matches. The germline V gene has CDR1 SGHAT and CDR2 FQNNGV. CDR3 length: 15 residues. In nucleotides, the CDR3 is TGTGCCAGCAGCTTAGCGGGGGAGGGCTACAATGAGCAGTTCTTC. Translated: CASSLAGEGYNEQFF.

CDR3 amino acids: CASSETLGDNEQFF. CDR3 sequence (DNA): TGTGCCAGCAGTGAAACTCTGGGGGACAATGAGCAGTTCTTC. The rearrangement links TRBV6-1 to TRBJ2-1; D may correspond to TRBD1 or TRBD2 (5 bases each). Germline CDR1 MNHNS, CDR2 SASEGT. This CDR3 is 14 amino acids long. The germline V and J ends were trimmed by 2 bases and 5 bases, with 10 bases remaining between them.